The rows below give T cell receptor beta chains drawn from one sample of a study of blood T cell repertoires in COVID-19. The repertoire was sequenced with immunoSEQ multiplex PCR; TCRdb's copy has only in-frame clones and lacks some. The sample holds 280,000 or so clones; 80% to 90% are singletons and the top ten take less than 2.5%. The sample comprised PBMCs or T cells enriched from blood (not recorded which). All receptors come from a man aged 25 to 40 who had recovered from COVID-19. Both conserved end residues are trimmed from each CDR3.

V	CDR3
TRBV4-3	ASSLDRAGVPEQY
TRBV6-5	ASRRQGIYEQY
TRBV6-4	AAHPLAGLTDTQY
TRBV9	ASTRGQLNSPLH
TRBV6-1	ASSEQGTGLSYEQY
TRBV19	ASSIYRVESPLH
TRBV27	ASSSPQGGGYGYT
TRBV27	ASSLRTRGVKTSYEQY
TRBV27	ASSLRLRVSNSPLH
TRBV2	ASALQVGTEAF
TRBV6-2/TRBV6-3	ASSPRGTSGFYEQY
TRBV5-1	ASSLVGGSTTEAF
TRBV7-2	ASSLVDSYNSPLH
TRBV5-6	ASRRQATYEQY
TRBV27	ASSFSNSGNTIY
TRBV5-1	ASSLDSGETQY
TRBV5-1	ASSLDRGNQPQH
TRBV6-5	ASSSSLGRTGELF
TRBV30	AWSVRGNTIY
TRBV11-3	ASSQAGGYGYT
TRBV30	AWRVEGASSPLH
TRBV29-1	SVVGQVNTEAF
TRBV5-1	ASSSRGGGGTEAF
TRBV19	ASGNGQGIYEQY
TRBV7-3	ASSLTGQGGYT
TRBV19	ASTDAGAATPLH
TRBV6-4	ASSDSSVGLAPLH
TRBV18	ASSFQVNYGYT
TRBV19	ASSPEPGQGVGTQY
TRBV3-1/TRBV3-2	ASSPLGGRGGQDGYT
TRBV3-1/TRBV3-2	ASSPSGGGALGELF
TRBV30	AWSVRGSGAKNIQY
TRBV7-9	ASSSGVRDEQY
TRBV5-1	ASSLAMQGADTQY
TRBV10-3	AISESSGASDTQY
TRBV7-8	ASSFSRDRNNYGYT
TRBV6-4	ASKGQGDTGELF
TRBV5-6	ASSLGTGGDYSNQPQH
TRBV4-2	ASSQEGQGARVGNTGELF
TRBV11-2	ASSLDRLAEDQY
TRBV4-1	ASSRGAREAYGYT
TRBV11-1	ASSRDSLTDTQY
TRBV5-1	ASSLTGEGYGYT
TRBV14	ASSPPANRESPLH